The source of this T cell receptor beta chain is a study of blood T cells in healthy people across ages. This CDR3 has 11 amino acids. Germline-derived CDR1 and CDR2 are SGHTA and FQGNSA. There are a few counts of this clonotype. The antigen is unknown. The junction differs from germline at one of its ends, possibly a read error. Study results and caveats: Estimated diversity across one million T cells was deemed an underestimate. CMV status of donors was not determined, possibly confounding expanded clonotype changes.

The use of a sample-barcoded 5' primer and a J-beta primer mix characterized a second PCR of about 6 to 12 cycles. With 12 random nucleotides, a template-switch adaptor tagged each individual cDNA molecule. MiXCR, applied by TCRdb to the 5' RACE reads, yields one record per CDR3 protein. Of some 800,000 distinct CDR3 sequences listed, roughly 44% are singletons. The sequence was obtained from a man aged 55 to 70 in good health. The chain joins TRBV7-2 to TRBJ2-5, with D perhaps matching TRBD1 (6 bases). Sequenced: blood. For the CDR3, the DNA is TGTGCCAGCAGCTGGACAGAGATCCAGTACTTC. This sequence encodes CASSWTEIQYF.